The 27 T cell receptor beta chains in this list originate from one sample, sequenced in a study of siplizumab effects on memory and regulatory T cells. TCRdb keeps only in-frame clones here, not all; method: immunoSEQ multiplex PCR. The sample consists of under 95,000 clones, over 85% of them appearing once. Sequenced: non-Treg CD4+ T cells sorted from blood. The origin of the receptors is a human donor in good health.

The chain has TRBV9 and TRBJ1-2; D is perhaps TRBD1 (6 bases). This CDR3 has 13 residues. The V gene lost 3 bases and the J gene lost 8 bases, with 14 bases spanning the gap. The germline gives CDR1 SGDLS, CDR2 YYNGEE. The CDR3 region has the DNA TGTGCCAGCAGCGCAAACAGGGACGGAGGCTACACCTTC. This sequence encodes CASSANRDGGYTF.

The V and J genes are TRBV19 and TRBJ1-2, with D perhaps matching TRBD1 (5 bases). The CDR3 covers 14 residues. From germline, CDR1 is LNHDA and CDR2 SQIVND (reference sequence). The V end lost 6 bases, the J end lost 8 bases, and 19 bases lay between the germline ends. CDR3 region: CASSRQRSSRGYTF. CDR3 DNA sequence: TGTGCCAGTAGCAGACAGAGAAGCTCGAGGGGCTACACCTTC. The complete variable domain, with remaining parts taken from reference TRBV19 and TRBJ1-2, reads DGGITQSPKYLFRKEGQNVTLSCEQNLNHDAMYWYRQDPGQGLRLIYYSQIVNDFQKGDIAEGYSVSREKKESFPLTVTSAQKNPTAFYLCASSRQRSSRGYTFGSGTRLTVV.

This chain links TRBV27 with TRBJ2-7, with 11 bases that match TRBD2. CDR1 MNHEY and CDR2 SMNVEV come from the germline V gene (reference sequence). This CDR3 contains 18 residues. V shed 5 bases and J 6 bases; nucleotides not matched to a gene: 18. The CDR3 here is CASSPQPLPASGGLEQYF. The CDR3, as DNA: TGTGCCAGCAGTCCCCAACCCCTACCGGCTAGCGGGGGGCTCGAGCAGTACTTC.

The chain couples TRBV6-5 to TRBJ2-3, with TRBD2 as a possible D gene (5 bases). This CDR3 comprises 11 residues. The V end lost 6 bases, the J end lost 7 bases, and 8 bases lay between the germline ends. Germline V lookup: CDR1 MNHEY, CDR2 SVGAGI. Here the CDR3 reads CASRRGNTQYF. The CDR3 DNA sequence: TGTGCCAGCAGACGGGGTAATACGCAGTATTTT.

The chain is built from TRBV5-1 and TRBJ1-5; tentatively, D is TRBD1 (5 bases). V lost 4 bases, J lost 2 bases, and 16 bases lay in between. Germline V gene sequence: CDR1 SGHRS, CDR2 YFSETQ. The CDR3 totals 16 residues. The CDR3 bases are TGCGCCAGCAGCATGGGACCCGCCGCGGGCAATCAGCCCCAGCATTTT. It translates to CASSMGPAAGNQPQHF.

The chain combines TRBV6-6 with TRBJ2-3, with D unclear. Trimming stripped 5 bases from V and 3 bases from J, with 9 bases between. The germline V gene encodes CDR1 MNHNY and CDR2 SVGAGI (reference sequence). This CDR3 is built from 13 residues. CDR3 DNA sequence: TGTGCCAGCAGTGGAGCAATGACAGATACGCAGTATTTT. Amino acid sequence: CASSGAMTDTQYF.

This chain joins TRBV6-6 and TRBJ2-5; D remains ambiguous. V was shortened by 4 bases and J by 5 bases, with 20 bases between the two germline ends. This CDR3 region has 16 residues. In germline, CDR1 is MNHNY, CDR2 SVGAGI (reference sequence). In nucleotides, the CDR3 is TGTGCCAGCAGTTCGTGGACCGACCGCATCGGGGAGACCCAGTACTTC. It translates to CASSSWTDRIGETQYF.

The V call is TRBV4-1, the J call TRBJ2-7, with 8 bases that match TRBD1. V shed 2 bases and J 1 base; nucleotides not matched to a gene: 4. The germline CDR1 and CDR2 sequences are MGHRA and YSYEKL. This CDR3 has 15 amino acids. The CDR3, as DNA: TGCGCCAGCAGCCAAATCCGGGACAGGTCCTACGAGCAGTACTTC. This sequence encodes CASSQIRDRSYEQYF.

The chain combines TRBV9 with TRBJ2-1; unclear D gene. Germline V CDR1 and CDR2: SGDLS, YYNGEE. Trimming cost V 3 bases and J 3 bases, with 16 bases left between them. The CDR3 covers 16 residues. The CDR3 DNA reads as TGTGCCAGCAGCGATCGGAAGAGTGGCAGCTACAATGAGCAGTTCTTC. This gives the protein CASSDRKSGSYNEQFF.

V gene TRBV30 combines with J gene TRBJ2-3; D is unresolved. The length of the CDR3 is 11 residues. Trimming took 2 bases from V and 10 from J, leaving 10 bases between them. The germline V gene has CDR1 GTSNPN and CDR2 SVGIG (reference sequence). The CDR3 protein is CAWSSPGPQYF. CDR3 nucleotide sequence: TGTGCCTGGAGTTCGCCGGGTCCGCAGTATTTT.

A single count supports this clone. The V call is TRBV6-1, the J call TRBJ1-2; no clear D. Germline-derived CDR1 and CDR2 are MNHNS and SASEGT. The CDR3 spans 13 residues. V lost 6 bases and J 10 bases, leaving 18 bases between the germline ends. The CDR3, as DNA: TGTGCCAGCAGCAAACTCGAGGGAGGGTACTACACCTTC. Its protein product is CASSKLEGGYYTF.

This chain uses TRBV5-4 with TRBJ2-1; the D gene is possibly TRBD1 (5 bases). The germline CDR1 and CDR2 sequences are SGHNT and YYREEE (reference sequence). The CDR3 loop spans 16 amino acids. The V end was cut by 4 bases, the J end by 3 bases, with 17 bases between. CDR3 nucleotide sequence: TGTGCCAGCAGCATACAGGTGGCAGACAGCTACAATGAGCAGTTCTTC. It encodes CASSIQVADSYNEQFF.

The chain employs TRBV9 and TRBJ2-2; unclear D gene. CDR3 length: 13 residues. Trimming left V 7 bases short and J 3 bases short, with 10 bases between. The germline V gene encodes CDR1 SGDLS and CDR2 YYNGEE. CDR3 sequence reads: CASSSRDTGELFF. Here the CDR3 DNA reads TGTGCCAGCTCCTCACGGGACACCGGGGAGCTGTTTTTT.

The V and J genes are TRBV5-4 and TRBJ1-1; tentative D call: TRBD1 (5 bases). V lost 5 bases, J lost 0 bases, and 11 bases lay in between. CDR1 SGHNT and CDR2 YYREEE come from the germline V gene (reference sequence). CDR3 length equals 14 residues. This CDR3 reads CASSRGSLNTEAFF. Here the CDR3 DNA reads TGTGCCAGCAGTCGGGGCAGTCTGAACACTGAAGCTTTCTTT.

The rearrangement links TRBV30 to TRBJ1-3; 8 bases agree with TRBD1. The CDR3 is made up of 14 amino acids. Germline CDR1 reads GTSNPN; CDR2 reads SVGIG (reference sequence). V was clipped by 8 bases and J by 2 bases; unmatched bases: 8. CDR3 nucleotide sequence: TGTGCCGCCACCGGGACAGGAGCTGGAAACACCATATATTTT. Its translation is CAATGTGAGNTIYF.

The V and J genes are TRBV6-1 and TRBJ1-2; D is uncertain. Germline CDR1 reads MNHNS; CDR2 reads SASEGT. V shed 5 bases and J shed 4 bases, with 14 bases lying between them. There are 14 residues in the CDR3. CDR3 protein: CASSPNPAGYGYTF. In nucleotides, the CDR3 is TGTGCCAGCAGTCCGAACCCGGCCGGCTATGGCTACACCTTC.

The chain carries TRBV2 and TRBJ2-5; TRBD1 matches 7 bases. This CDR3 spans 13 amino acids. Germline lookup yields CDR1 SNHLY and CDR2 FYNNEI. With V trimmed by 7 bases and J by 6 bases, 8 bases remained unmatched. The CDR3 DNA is TGTGCCAGCACCGGGCAGGGGGTGAAGACCCAGTACTTC. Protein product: CASTGQGVKTQYF.

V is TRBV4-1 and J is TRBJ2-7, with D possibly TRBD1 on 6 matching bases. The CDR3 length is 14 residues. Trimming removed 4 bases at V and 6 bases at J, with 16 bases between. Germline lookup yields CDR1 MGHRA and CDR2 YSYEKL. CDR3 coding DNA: TGCGCCAGCAGCCTATCGGACAGTCTCTCCGAGCAGTACTTC. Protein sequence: CASSLSDSLSEQYF.

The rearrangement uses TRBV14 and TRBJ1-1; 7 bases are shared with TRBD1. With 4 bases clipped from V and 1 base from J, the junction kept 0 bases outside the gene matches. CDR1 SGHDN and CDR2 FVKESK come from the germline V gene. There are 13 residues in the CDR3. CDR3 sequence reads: CASSRTGNTEAFF. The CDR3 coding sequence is TGTGCCAGCAGCCGGACAGGGAACACTGAAGCTTTCTTT.

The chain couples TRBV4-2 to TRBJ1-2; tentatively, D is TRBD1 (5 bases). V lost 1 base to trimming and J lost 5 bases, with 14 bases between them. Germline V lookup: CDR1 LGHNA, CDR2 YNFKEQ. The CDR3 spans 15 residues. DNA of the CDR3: TGTGCCAGCAGCCAAGCCGGGGCAGAACCTTATGGCTACACCTTC. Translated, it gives CASSQAGAEPYGYTF.

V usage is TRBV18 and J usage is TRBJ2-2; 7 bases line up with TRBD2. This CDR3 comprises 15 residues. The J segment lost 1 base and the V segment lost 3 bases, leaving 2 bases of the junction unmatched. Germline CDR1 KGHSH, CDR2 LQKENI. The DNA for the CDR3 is TGTGCCAGCTCACCCACGGGGGGGAACACCGGGGAGCTGTTTTTT. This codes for CASSPTGGNTGELFF.

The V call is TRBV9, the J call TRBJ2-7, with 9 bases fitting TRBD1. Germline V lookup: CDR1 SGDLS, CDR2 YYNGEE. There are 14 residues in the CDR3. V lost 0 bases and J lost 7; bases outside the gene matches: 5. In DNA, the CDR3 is TGTGCCAGCAGCGTAGAGGGACAGGGCAGGGAGCAGTACTTC. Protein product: CASSVEGQGREQYF. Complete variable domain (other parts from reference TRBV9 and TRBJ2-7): DSGVTQTPKHLITATGQRVTLRCSPRSGDLSVYWYQQSLDQGLQFLIQYYNGEERAKGNILERFSAQQFPDLHSELNLSSLELGDSALYFCASSVEGQGREQYFGPGTRLTVT.

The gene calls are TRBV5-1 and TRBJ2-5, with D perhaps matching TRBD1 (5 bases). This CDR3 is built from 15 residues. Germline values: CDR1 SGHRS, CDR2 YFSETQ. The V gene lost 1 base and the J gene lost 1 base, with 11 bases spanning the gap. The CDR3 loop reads CASSLLGVPQETQYF. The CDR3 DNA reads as TGCGCCAGCAGCTTGCTAGGGGTCCCCCAAGAGACCCAGTACTTC.

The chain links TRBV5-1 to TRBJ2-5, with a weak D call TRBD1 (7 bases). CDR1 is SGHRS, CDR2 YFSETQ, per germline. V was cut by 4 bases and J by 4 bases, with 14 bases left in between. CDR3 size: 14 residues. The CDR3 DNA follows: TGCGCCAGCAGCGCCCGACAGGGAGGAGAGACCCAGTACTTC. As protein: CASSARQGGETQYF. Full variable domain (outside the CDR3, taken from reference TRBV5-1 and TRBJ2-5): KAGVTQTPRYLIKTRGQQVTLSCSPISGHRSVSWYQQTPGQGLQFLFEYFSETQRNKGNFPGRFSGRQFSNSRSEMNVSTLELGDSALYLCASSARQGGETQYFGPGTRLLVL.

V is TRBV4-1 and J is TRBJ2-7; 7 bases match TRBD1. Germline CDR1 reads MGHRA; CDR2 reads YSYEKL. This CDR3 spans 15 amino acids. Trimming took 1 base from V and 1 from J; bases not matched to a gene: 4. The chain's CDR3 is CASSQVLTGSYEQYF. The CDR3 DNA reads TGCGCCAGCAGCCAAGTCTTGACAGGGTCCTACGAGCAGTACTTC.

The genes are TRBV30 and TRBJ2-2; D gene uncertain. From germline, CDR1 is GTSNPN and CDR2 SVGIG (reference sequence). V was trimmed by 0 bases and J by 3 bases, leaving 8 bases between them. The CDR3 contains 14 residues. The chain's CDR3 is CAWSVSSHTGELFF. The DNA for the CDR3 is TGTGCCTGGAGTGTATCCTCCCACACCGGGGAGCTGTTTTTT.

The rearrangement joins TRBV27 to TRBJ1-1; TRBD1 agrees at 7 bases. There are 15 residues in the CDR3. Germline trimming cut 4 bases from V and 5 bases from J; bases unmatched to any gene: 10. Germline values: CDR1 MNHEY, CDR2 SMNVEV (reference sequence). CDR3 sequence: CASSSGTASWTEAFF. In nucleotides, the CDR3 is TGTGCCAGCAGTTCGGGGACAGCTTCTTGGACTGAAGCTTTCTTT.